One sample yielded the 18 T cell receptor beta chains listed below, sequenced in a study of early T cells in non-severe SARS-CoV-2 infection. Each CDR3 protein is one row after TCRdb ran MiXCR on the 5' RACE reads. The data contain tens of thousands of distinct CDR3 sequences, around 9% of them seen just once; the ten biggest clones take up roughly 20%. Sequencing input: whole blood. Receptors originate from an adult who was a healthcare worker with PCR-confirmed SARS-CoV-2 infection or an uninfected control (not recorded which).

This clonotype appeared many times. The gene calls are TRBV20-1 and TRBJ1-4; D call uncertain. This CDR3 is built from 15 residues. Trimming cost V 0 bases and J 7 bases, with 15 bases left between them. Germline V lookup: CDR1 DFQATT, CDR2 SNEGSKA (reference sequence). The CDR3 loop is CSARDSRFLGEKLFF. The CDR3 DNA is TGCAGTGCTAGAGATAGTAGGTTTTTAGGTGAAAAACTGTTTTTT.

The chain links TRBV19 to TRBJ2-7; D call uncertain. The CDR3 is made up of 14 amino acids. The germline CDR1 and CDR2 sequences are LNHDA and SQIVND (reference sequence). V was pared by 5 bases and J by 6 bases, with 17 bases between. The DNA for the CDR3 is TGTGCCAGTAGTCAGTCAGACATGTCAGGCGAGCAGTACTTC. Translation gives CASSQSDMSGEQYF.

The gene calls are TRBV4-2 and TRBJ2-7, with D possibly being TRBD2 (5 bases). The ends were cut back, 3 bases at V and 1 base at J, with 7 bases in the middle. The CDR3 is made up of 13 amino acids. Germline loops: CDR1 LGHNA, CDR2 YNFKEQ. CDR3 protein: CASSQTISYEQYF. CDR3 nucleotide sequence: TGTGCCAGCAGCCAGACTATTTCCTACGAGCAGTACTTC.

This chain connects TRBV5-6 to TRBJ2-3; tentatively, D is TRBD2 (5 bases). Trimming cost V 4 bases and J 0 bases, with 12 bases left between them. CDR1 and CDR2 (germline): SGHDT, YYEEEE. CDR3 length equals 15 residues. CDR3 in amino acids: CASSRDWTSTDTQYF. The DNA for the CDR3 is TGTGCCAGCAGCCGAGACTGGACTAGCACAGATACGCAGTATTTT.

This clonotype came up many times. The genes are TRBV20-1 and TRBJ1-2; D might be TRBD1 (5 bases). The CDR3 spans 11 residues. Trimming cost V 2 bases and J 4 bases, with 5 bases left between them. The V gene's germline CDR1 is DFQATT and CDR2 SNEGSKA (reference sequence). CDR3 residues: CSARQGYGYTF. DNA for the CDR3: TGCAGTGCTAGACAGGGCTATGGCTACACCTTC.

The table lists this clonotype with a few counts. This rearrangement joins TRBV2 to TRBJ1-4; D is ambiguous. V was clipped by 7 bases and J by 6 bases, with 15 bases between them. CDR1 and CDR2 (germline): SNHLY, FYNNEI. The CDR3 is 14 amino acids. The CDR3 region is CASTGQTEDEKLFF. The CDR3 DNA is TGTGCCAGCACCGGGCAGACGGAAGATGAAAAACTGTTTTTT.

The CDR3 nucleotides are TGTGCCAGCAGCCCCCGGACAGATTCACCCCTCCACTTT. Protein product: CASSPRTDSPLHF. The rearrangement links TRBV7-8 to TRBJ1-6; a possible D gene is TRBD1 (6 bases). V lost 5 bases to trimming and J lost 8 bases, with 10 bases between them. Germline CDR1 is SGHVS and CDR2 is FQNEAQ. This CDR3 has 13 residues.

This clonotype was found a few times. The CDR3 here is CSAPRGRGETQYF. Written as DNA, the CDR3 is TGCAGTGCCCCTCGGGGGCGCGGAGAGACCCAGTACTTC. This chain uses TRBV20-1 with TRBJ2-5; D possibly uses TRBD1 or TRBD2 (6 bases each). The germline CDR1 and CDR2 sequences are DFQATT and SNEGSKA (reference sequence). The CDR3 contains 13 residues. V was clipped by 6 bases and J by 4 bases, with 15 bases between them.

V is TRBV6-2 or TRBV6-3 and J is TRBJ2-7; unclear D gene. V lost 6 bases to trimming and J lost 2 bases, with 11 bases between them. Germline CDR1 and CDR2: MNHEY and SVGEGT. CDR3 length: 13 residues. The CDR3 DNA follows: TGTGCCAGCAGAAGAAACGGCGCCTACGAGCAGTACTTC. It translates to CASRRNGAYEQYF.

This clonotype was found a few times. The chain recombines TRBV20-1 with TRBJ2-1, with 8 bases fitting TRBD2. The CDR3 spans 14 residues. Per germline, CDR1 DFQATT and CDR2 SNEGSKA (reference sequence). The ends lost 6 bases at V and 6 bases at J; junction bases unmatched: 10. In DNA form, the CDR3 reads TGCAGTGCCCCAAGAGCGGGGGCGTTCAATGAGCAGTTCTTC. It translates to CSAPRAGAFNEQFF.

This clonotype was observed many times. The chain uses TRBV11-1 and TRBJ2-1, with D tentatively TRBD1 (5 bases). The CDR3 is 14 amino acids. The germline gives CDR1 SGHAT, CDR2 FQDESV (reference sequence). V was shortened by 4 bases and J by 8 bases, with 15 bases between the two germline ends. The chain's CDR3 is CASSSIPRADEQFF. In DNA, the CDR3 is TGTGCCAGCAGCTCAATACCCAGGGCTGATGAGCAGTTCTTC.

The gene calls are TRBV9 and TRBJ1-3, with D unresolved. The CDR3 has 15 residues. Trimming stripped 0 bases from V and 0 bases from J, with 7 bases between. Per germline, CDR1 SGDLS and CDR2 YYNGEE. The CDR3 DNA reads as TGTGCCAGCAGCGTAGGGAGCTTCTCTGGAAACACCATATATTTT. It encodes CASSVGSFSGNTIYF.

The V gene is TRBV12-3 or TRBV12-4, the J gene TRBJ1-3, with TRBD1 identical over 7 bases. The CDR3 sequence is 15 residues long. The ends lost 1 base at V and 6 bases at J; junction bases unmatched: 6. The CDR3 region has the DNA TGTGCCAGCAGTTTAGGGACAGGAGCACAAAACACCATATATTTT. Translation: CASSLGTGAQNTIYF.

This clonotype was recorded many times. The rearrangement links TRBV4-1 to TRBJ1-1; the D is unclear. The CDR3 is made up of 14 amino acids. The germline gives CDR1 MGHRA, CDR2 YSYEKL. Trimming pared 6 bases from V and 1 base from J, leaving 12 bases between. The CDR3 region is CASRVGVGNTEAFF. The CDR3 DNA reads TGCGCCAGCAGAGTAGGAGTTGGGAACACTGAAGCTTTCTTT.

At least ten counts were recorded for this clonotype. V gene TRBV6-1 combines with J gene TRBJ2-6; D is unresolved. Looked up from germline, CDR1 is MNHNS and CDR2 is SASEGT. The V gene lost 0 bases and the J gene lost 2 bases, with 8 bases spanning the gap. The CDR3 consists of 16 residues. The CDR3 bases are TGTGCCAGCAGTGAAGCGGCTGGGGCTGGGGCCAACGTCCTGACTTTC. Translating gives CASSEAAGAGANVLTF.

This clonotype showed up just a few times. The genes are TRBV7-3 and TRBJ2-1; 9 bases align to TRBD2. This CDR3 is built from 16 residues. Trimming took 5 bases from V and 10 from J; bases not matched to a gene: 15. Germline assignment: CDR1 SGHTA and CDR2 FQGTGA. The CDR3 sequence: CASSPGGGLASREQFF. The CDR3 DNA sequence: TGTGCCAGCAGCCCCGGCGGGGGACTAGCCTCGAGGGAGCAGTTCTTC.

Ten or more counts support this clonotype. This chain links TRBV30 with TRBJ1-2; 8 nucleotides line up with TRBD1. This CDR3 is built from 14 residues. V gave up 4 bases and J gave up 7 bases; unmatched junction bases: 11. Germline assignment: CDR1 GTSNPN and CDR2 SVGIG (reference sequence). The CDR3 DNA reads as TGTGCCTGGACCCCCGGGACAGGAGCCGGTGGCTACACCTTC. Translating gives CAWTPGTGAGGYTF.

This clonotype came up a few times. The chain combines TRBV3-1 with TRBJ1-6; TRBD1 might be the D (6 bases). The CDR3 has 16 amino acids. V dropped 0 bases and J dropped 9 bases, with 15 bases sitting between them. Germline CDR1 is LGHDT and CDR2 is YNNKEL (reference sequence). The CDR3 region is CASSQDEGGGGSPLHF. CDR3 DNA sequence: TGTGCCAGCAGCCAAGATGAAGGGGGAGGTGGTTCACCCCTCCACTTT.